This T cell receptor (beta chain) was found in a study of cytomegalovirus exposure and HLA in healthy donors. In the study overall: Around 76% of roughly 400 genotyped donors fell in the Caucasian-associated ancestry cluster. Study-wide results and limits: Cytomegalovirus association was listed for about 160 TCR beta chains. Among the sequence variants, a highly shared cluster was likely an artifact of sequencing. Earlier analysis looked at TCR beta V segments, and most were productive about 90% or about 30% of the time.

Germline V lookup: CDR1 LGHNA, CDR2 YSLEER. CDR3 length: 15 amino acids. Trimming took 3 bases from V and 11 from J, leaving 22 bases between them. By its share, this clone is hyperexpanded. The antigen remains undetermined. In the PCR, 60 Vbeta and 13 Jbeta primers were used. Measured with immunoSEQ multiplex PCR; TCRdb has only the in-frame clones, and not every one. The sample lists tens of thousands of clones; around three quarters were seen once. This TCR was recovered from a man aged 55-75 years in good health and CMV-seronegative. The chain uses TRBV4-3 and TRBJ1-1; D gene unclear. Source material: PBMCs. CDR3 nucleotide sequence: TGCGCCAGCAGCCAGTACCCGCCCCGCAGGACGGGGGCTTTCTTT. This encodes CASSQYPPRRTGAFF.